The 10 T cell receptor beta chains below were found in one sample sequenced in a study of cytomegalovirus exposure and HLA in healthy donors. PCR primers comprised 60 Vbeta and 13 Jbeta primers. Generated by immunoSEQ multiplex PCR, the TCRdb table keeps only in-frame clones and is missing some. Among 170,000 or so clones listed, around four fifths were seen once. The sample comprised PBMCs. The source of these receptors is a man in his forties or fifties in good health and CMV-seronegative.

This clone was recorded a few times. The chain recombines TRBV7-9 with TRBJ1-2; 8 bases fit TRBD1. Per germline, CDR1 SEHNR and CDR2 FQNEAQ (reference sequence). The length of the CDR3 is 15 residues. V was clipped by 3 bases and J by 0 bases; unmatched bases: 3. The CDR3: CASSFPGGANYGYTF. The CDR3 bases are TGTGCCAGCAGCTTTCCAGGGGGCGCTAACTATGGCTACACCTTC. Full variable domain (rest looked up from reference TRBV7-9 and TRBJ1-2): DTGVSQNPRHKITKRGQNVTFRCDPISEHNRLYWYRQTLGQGPEFLTYFQNEAQLEKSRLLSDRFSAERPKGSFSTLEIQRTEQGDSAMYLCASSFPGGANYGYTFGSGTRLTVV.

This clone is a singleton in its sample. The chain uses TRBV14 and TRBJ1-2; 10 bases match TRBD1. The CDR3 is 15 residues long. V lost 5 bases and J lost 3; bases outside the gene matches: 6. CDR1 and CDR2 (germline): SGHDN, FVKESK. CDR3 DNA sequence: TGTGCCAGCAGCAACCGGGACAGGGGATACTATGGCTACACCTTC. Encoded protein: CASSNRDRGYYGYTF.

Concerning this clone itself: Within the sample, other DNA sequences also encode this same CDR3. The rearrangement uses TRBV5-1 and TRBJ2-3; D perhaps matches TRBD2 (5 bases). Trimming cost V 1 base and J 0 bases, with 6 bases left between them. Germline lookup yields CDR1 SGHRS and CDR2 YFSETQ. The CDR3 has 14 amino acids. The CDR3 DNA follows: TGCGCCAGCAGCTTGACGGGGAGCACAGATACGCAGTATTTT. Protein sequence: CASSLTGSTDTQYF. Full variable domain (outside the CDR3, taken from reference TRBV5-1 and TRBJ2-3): KAGVTQTPRYLIKTRGQQVTLSCSPISGHRSVSWYQQTPGQGLQFLFEYFSETQRNKGNFPGRFSGRQFSNSRSEMNVSTLELGDSALYLCASSLTGSTDTQYFGPGTRLTVL.

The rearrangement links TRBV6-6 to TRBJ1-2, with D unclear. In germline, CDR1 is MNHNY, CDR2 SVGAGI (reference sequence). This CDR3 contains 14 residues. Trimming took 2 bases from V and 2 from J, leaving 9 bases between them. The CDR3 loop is CASSYLGPNYGYTF. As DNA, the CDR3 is TGTGCCAGCAGTTACCTTGGGCCGAACTATGGCTACACCTTC.

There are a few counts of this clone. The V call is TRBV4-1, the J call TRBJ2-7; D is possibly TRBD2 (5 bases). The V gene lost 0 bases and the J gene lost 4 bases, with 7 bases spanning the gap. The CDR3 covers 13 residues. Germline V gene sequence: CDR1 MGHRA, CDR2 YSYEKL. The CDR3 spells CASSQDRGYEQYF. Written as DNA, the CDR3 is TGCGCCAGCAGCCAAGATCGGGGTTACGAGCAGTACTTC.

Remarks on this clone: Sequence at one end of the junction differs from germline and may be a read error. DNA for the CDR3: TGTGCCATCAGTGAGTCGACGGGGGTTTCCTACAATGAGCAGCTCTTC. It encodes CAISESTGVSYNEQLF. The chain recombines TRBV10-3 with TRBJ2-1; D may be TRBD2 (6 bases). Germline V gene sequence: CDR1 ENHRY, CDR2 SYGVKD. This CDR3 is built from 16 residues.

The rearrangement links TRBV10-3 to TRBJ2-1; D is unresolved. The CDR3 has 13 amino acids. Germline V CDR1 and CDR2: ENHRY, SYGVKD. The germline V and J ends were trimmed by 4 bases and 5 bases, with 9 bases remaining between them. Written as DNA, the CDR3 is TGTGCCATCAGTGCTCAACAGCACAATGAGCAGTTCTTC. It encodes CAISAQQHNEQFF.

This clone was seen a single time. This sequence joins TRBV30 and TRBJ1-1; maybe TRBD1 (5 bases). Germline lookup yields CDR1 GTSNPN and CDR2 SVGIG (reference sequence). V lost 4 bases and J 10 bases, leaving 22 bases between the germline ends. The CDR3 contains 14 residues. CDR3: CAWISGREERGAFF. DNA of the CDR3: TGTGCCTGGATCTCCGGGCGAGAGGAAAGGGGAGCTTTCTTT. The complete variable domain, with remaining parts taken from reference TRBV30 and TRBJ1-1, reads SQTIHQWPATLVQPVGSPLSLECTVEGTSNPNLYWYRQAAGRGLQLLFYSVGIGQISSEVPQNLSASRPQDRQFILSSKKLLLSDSGFYLCAWISGREERGAFFGQGTRLTVV.

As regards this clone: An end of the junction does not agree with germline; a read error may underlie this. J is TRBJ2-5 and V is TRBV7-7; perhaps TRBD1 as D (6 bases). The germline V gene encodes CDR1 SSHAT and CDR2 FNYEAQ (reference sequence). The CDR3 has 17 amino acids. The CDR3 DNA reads TGTGCTAGCAGCCTCATTCTCCAGGGGTTAGGGAAAGAGGCCCAGTACTTC. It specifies CASSLILQGLGKEAQYF.

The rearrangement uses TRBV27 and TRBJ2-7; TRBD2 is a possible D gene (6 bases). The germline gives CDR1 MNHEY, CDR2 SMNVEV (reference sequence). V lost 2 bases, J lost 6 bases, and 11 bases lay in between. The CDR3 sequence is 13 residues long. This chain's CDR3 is CASSLVNGGEQYF. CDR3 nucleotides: TGTGCCAGCAGTTTAGTAAACGGGGGCGAGCAGTACTTC.